These 23 T cell receptor beta chains originate from one sample sequenced in a study of Graves' ophthalmopathy and Graves' hyperthyroidism. Amplifying from RNA transcripts, the study obtained TCR beta CDR3 regions. First-round RT-PCR used HTBI primers; second-round multiplex PCR followed. TCRdb passed the multiplex PCR reads through MiXCR, listing each CDR3 protein once. Of some 370,000 distinct CDR3 sequences in the sample, approximately 18% were seen once. Sequencing was performed on peripheral blood. These receptors were taken from an adult woman with stable Graves' hyperthyroidism.

This clonotype was seen ten or more times. The chain combines TRBV28 with TRBJ1-3; tentative D call: TRBD1 (6 bases). Between the trimmed V and J ends, which lost 5 bases and 0 bases, there was a span of 11 bases. CDR3 length equals 15 residues. From germline, CDR1 is MDHEN and CDR2 SYDVKM. Written as DNA, the CDR3 is TGTGCCAGCAGTCTAGGGACAAGCTCTGGAAACACCATATATTTT. It is translated as CASSLGTSSGNTIYF. Combining the CDR3 with reference TRBV28 and TRBJ1-3 gives the whole variable domain DVKVTQSSRYLVKRTGEKVFLECVQDMDHENMFWYRQDPGLGLRLIYFSYDVKMKEKGDIPEGYSVSREKKERFSLILESASTNQTSMYLCASSLGTSSGNTIYFGEGSWLTVV.

This clonotype was counted ten times or more. V is TRBV7-8 and J is TRBJ2-7, with TRBD2 matching 7 bases. The J segment lost 4 bases and the V segment lost 3 bases, leaving 9 bases of the junction unmatched. CDR3 length equals 15 residues. Germline V gene data show CDR1 as SGHVS and CDR2 as FQNEAQ. Here the CDR3 DNA reads TGTGCCAGCAGCTTTATCGGCGGGAGTGGATACGAGCAGTACTTC. Translation: CASSFIGGSGYEQYF.

V usage is TRBV28 and J usage is TRBJ1-1; TRBD1 matches 12 bases. This CDR3 has 15 amino acids. Germline V gene sequence: CDR1 MDHEN, CDR2 SYDVKM. J lost 4 bases, V lost 7 bases, and 7 bases had no gene match. The CDR3 region is CASTGTGGAVTEAFF. The CDR3 bases are TGTGCCAGCACAGGGACAGGGGGCGCGGTCACTGAAGCTTTCTTT.

This clonotype was counted many times. The DNA for the CDR3 is TGTGCCAGCAGTGAAGGAACCGGACGGATGAACACTGAAGCTTTCTTT. It translates to CASSEGTGRMNTEAFF. The rearrangement links TRBV6-1 to TRBJ1-1; D gene unclear. Trimming took off 1 base at V and 0 bases at J, with 12 bases between the two ends. Germline loops: CDR1 MNHNS, CDR2 SASEGT. The CDR3 consists of 16 residues.

V and J are TRBV30 and TRBJ1-1; D gene unclear. Trimming left V 2 bases short and J 6 bases short, with 7 bases between. Germline loops: CDR1 GTSNPN, CDR2 SVGIG (reference sequence). This CDR3 contains 11 residues. CDR3 loop: CAWSLGAEAFF. For the CDR3, the DNA is TGTGCCTGGAGTCTCGGGGCTGAAGCTTTCTTT.

The V call is TRBV20-1, the J call TRBJ2-5; the match to TRBD2 covers 12 bases. Germline trimming cut 3 bases from V and 5 bases from J; bases unmatched to any gene: 10. Germline loops: CDR1 DFQATT, CDR2 SNEGSKA (reference sequence). This CDR3 is 16 amino acids long. The CDR3 nucleotides are TGCAGTGCTAGCCCTAGCGGGGGGGCCTGGGTCGAGACCCAGTACTTC. It specifies CSASPSGGAWVETQYF.

This clonotype appeared many times. This chain uses TRBV29-1 with TRBJ1-2; D gene unclear. Trimming took off 2 bases at V and 3 bases at J, with 7 bases between the two ends. This CDR3 comprises 12 residues. Germline CDR1 and CDR2: SQVTM and ANQGSEA. CDR3: CSVETPYYGYTF. CDR3 in DNA: TGCAGCGTTGAAACCCCATACTATGGCTACACCTTC.

This clonotype has ten or more counts. The rearrangement joins TRBV7-3 to TRBJ2-2, with 10 nucleotides matching TRBD1. V lost 4 bases, J lost 4 bases, and 3 bases stayed unmatched. Germline V gene lookup returns CDR1 SGHTA and CDR2 FQGTGA. The CDR3 extends over 15 amino acids. This chain's CDR3 is CASSSGQGGTGELFF. The CDR3 DNA is TGTGCCAGCAGCTCCGGACAGGGGGGCACCGGGGAGCTGTTTTTT.

The table lists this clonotype with many counts. The rearrangement uses TRBV28 and TRBJ2-7; D is possibly TRBD1 (6 bases). This CDR3 contains 15 residues. From germline, CDR1 is MDHEN and CDR2 SYDVKM. V shed 5 bases and J shed 2 bases, with 16 bases lying between them. The CDR3 DNA reads as TGTGCCAGCAGTCGCCGGGCAGGGGATCCCTACGAGCAGTACTTC. It specifies CASSRRAGDPYEQYF.

The chain joins TRBV28 to TRBJ1-6; D unclear. This CDR3 comprises 11 residues. Trimming removed 10 bases at V and 7 bases at J, with 8 bases between. From germline, CDR1 is MDHEN and CDR2 SYDVKM. DNA of the CDR3: TGTGCCACCGCGACCAATTCACCCCTCCACTTT. This codes for CATATNSPLHF.

To note about this clonotype: Compared with germline, one end of the junction differs, possibly owing to a read error. V and J are TRBV6-9 and TRBJ2-4; TRBD1 matches 12 bases. This CDR3 has 15 amino acids. From germline, CDR1 is MNHGY and CDR2 SVAAGI. The CDR3 region is CASNYRDRGHDIKYF. CDR3 DNA: TGTGCCAGCAATTATAGGGACAGGGGGCACGACATTAAGTACTTC.

This clonotype was observed at least ten times. The gene calls are TRBV27 and TRBJ2-7; perhaps TRBD2 as D (6 bases). Germline V gene lookup returns CDR1 MNHEY and CDR2 SMNVEV (reference sequence). V lost 5 bases to trimming and J lost 1 base, with 18 bases between them. The CDR3 covers 16 residues. The CDR3 DNA follows: TGTGCCAGCAGTCCTATCTCGGGACTCCTTTCCTACGAGCAGTACTTC. Amino acids: CASSPISGLLSYEQYF.

This clonotype appeared many times. J is TRBJ2-5 and V is TRBV12-3 or TRBV12-4; perhaps TRBD2 as D (7 bases). Deletions cut 6 bases from V and 3 bases from J, with 14 bases between. The CDR3 is made up of 14 amino acids. The CDR3 DNA reads as TGTGCCAGCAGCGTACAGGGAGGGGAAGAGACCCAGTACTTC. Translation: CASSVQGGEETQYF.

Ten or more counts support this clonotype. The chain recombines TRBV28 with TRBJ2-3; 8 bases are a match to TRBD2. V lost 6 bases, J lost 2 bases, and 4 bases stayed unmatched. The germline V gene has CDR1 MDHEN and CDR2 SYDVKM. This CDR3 comprises 14 residues. This CDR3 reads CASRVSGITDTQYF. For the CDR3, the DNA is TGTGCCAGCAGGGTTAGCGGGATCACAGATACGCAGTATTTT.

There are many counts of this clonotype. This chain connects TRBV4-2 to TRBJ2-5; D is possibly TRBD1 (7 bases). The V end lost 0 bases, the J end lost 4 bases, and 12 bases lay between the germline ends. This CDR3 is 15 amino acids long. From germline, CDR1 is LGHNA and CDR2 YNFKEQ. The CDR3 region is CASSQESGGGETQYF. Here the CDR3 DNA reads TGTGCCAGCAGCCAAGAATCAGGGGGAGGAGAGACCCAGTACTTC.

In its sample, this clonotype was seen many times. The gene calls are TRBV6-1 and TRBJ2-7; the D gene is possibly TRBD2 (5 bases). CDR3 length: 12 residues. Germline CDR1 is MNHNS and CDR2 is SASEGT. V shed 8 bases and J shed 0 bases, with 8 bases lying between them. The CDR3: CASRGTSYEQYF. The CDR3 nucleotides read TGTGCCAGCCGGGGTACCTCCTACGAGCAGTACTTC.

The chain uses TRBV6-4 and TRBJ2-7; possible D gene TRBD1, 6 bases. This CDR3 is built from 11 residues. In germline, CDR1 is MRHNA, CDR2 SNTAGT. The V end was cut by 6 bases, the J end by 6 bases, with 9 bases between. For the CDR3, the DNA is TGTGCCAGCAGCAGGGGTTCCGAGCAGTACTTC. Amino acids: CASSRGSEQYF.

This clonotype has ten or more counts. The J gene is TRBJ2-7, the V gene TRBV6-5; weak D call: TRBD2 (6 bases). This CDR3 is built from 15 residues. Between the trimmed V and J ends, which lost 6 bases and 5 bases, there was a span of 20 bases. CDR1 and CDR2 (germline): MNHEY, SVGAGI. Written as DNA, the CDR3 is TGTGCCAGCAGACTGACTGTAGCAGGGAGGCACGAGCAGTACTTC. As protein: CASRLTVAGRHEQYF.

This clonotype was counted many times. V gene TRBV5-1 combines with J gene TRBJ2-5; 7 bases map to TRBD1. The V segment lost 2 bases and the J segment 3 bases; nucleotides outside the gene matches: 16. CDR3 size: 18 residues. Per germline, CDR1 SGHRS and CDR2 YFSETQ. CDR3 protein: CASSFRSDRPRAKETQYF. The CDR3 DNA sequence: TGCGCCAGCAGCTTCCGTTCGGACAGGCCACGGGCTAAAGAGACCCAGTACTTC.

There are many counts of this clonotype. The CDR3 sequence: CASSVAPGGLLGEQYF. CDR3 coding DNA: TGTGCCAGCAGCGTAGCCCCCGGCGGGCTCCTCGGTGAGCAGTACTTC. The chain uses TRBV9 and TRBJ2-7, with D tentatively TRBD2 (5 bases). This CDR3 comprises 16 residues. The V gene lost 0 bases and the J gene lost 7 bases, with 20 bases spanning the gap. Germline CDR1 SGDLS, CDR2 YYNGEE.

This clonotype was counted ten times or more. This chain joins TRBV5-6 and TRBJ2-5, with TRBD1 matching 8 bases. Germline CDR1 SGHDT, CDR2 YYEEEE. This CDR3 has 14 residues. Trimming cost V 2 bases and J 5 bases; bases outside gene matches: 5. CDR3 region: CASSFDRGGETQYF. For the CDR3, the DNA is TGTGCCAGCAGCTTTGACAGGGGCGGGGAGACCCAGTACTTC.

This clonotype was counted many times. The chain employs TRBV11-1 and TRBJ1-1; a weak D match, TRBD1 (6 bases). Germline values: CDR1 SGHAT, CDR2 FQDESV (reference sequence). This CDR3 is 16 amino acids long. V dropped 5 bases and J dropped 1 base, with 17 bases sitting between them. As DNA, the CDR3 is TGTGCCAGCAGCCCGGGACAAGGAATACGGAACACTGAAGCTTTCTTT. Its translation: CASSPGQGIRNTEAFF. Supplemented by reference TRBV11-1 and TRBJ1-1, the full variable domain reads EAEVAQSPRYKITEKSQAVAFWCDPISGHATLYWYRQILGQGPELLVQFQDESVVDDSQLPKDRFSAERLKGVDSTLKIQPAELGDSAMYLCASSPGQGIRNTEAFFGQGTRLTVV.

This clonotype was counted only a few times. The V call is TRBV12-3 or TRBV12-4, the J call TRBJ1-1, with D possibly TRBD1 on 5 matching bases. This CDR3 comprises 13 residues. The V end was cut by 7 bases, the J end by 2 bases, with 11 bases between. The CDR3 region is CASKRQKNTEAFF. Here the CDR3 DNA reads TGTGCCAGCAAGAGACAGAAAAACACTGAAGCTTTCTTT.